This T cell receptor (beta chain) originates from a study of shared clonotypes between healthy human individuals (dated by TCRdb to the early 2020s). In terms of the full investigation: The cohort comprised a couple of women and three men aged 18 to 49 years. Between about 0.9 and 10 billion PBMCs per donor were obtained by leukapheresis. Blood TCR repertoires of a handful of healthy adults were deeply sequenced to estimate repertoire size and the extent of clonotype sharing between individuals. For each donor, three plates each were used for CD4 naive and CD4 memory, two plates were used for CD8 naive, and one plate was used for CD8 memory. To increase sequencing depth and limit assay-specific biases, different laboratories used diverse techniques to prepare libraries and sequence TCR repertoires. What the study reported, not specific to this receptor: Higher generation probabilities were observed for clonotypes shared by all four sorted-subset donors than for non-shared clonotypes. Pairwise subsampling indicated that sequencing depth was expected to affect the degree of clonotype sharing among donors. Sharing across a few donors was observed for approximately 4.6% of naive CD4, about 4% of naive CD8, 2.3% of memory CD4, and roughly 0.4% of memory CD8 clonotypes. Rarefaction of sorted-subset datasets indicated incomplete sequencing despite the large sequencing depth. Naive subsets generally had larger estimated clonotype richness than memory subsets did. Sampling was restricted to blood, and TCR repertoires in tissues likely differ from the TCR repertoires found in blood. The genetic and exposure-history diversity represented was limited by the small number of donors.

In regard to this clone: Its antigen is unknown. Within one base of it there is no much larger clone, and no base qualities were kept.

Using the deep immunoSEQ assay, multiplex PCR amplified TCR CDR3 regions from genomic DNA. Extracted genomic DNA from each cell subset was distributed evenly across all wells of several immunoSEQ 96-well plates, and each plate was treated as a replicate. Each replicate PCR for sorted subsets received about 210 ng genomic DNA, equal to tens of thousands of T cell genomes. The purified libraries were quantified using a Qubit 3.0 fluorometer, sized with a Bioanalyzer 2100, and then quantified again using the KAPA Library Quantification kit. Every immunoSEQ 96-well plate was sequenced on a dedicated single-read 150-cycle Illumina NextSeq 550 flow cell. As for the original processing: Because the immunoSEQ output included only junctional sequences and no quality scores, the filtering could not be the same as the filtering used for full-length reads. To assign V/J genes and CDR3, sequences were annotated against IMGT germline references using PyIR, a Python wrapper for IgBLAST v1.9. Reads with weak V/J assignments (E-value above 1e-6), missing CDR3, stop codons, out-of-frame junctions, or ambiguous translated residues were removed. V3J clonotypes were defined as sequences sharing the same inferred V gene, J gene, and CDR3 amino acid sequence. Percentage overlap between repertoires was computed as shared unique clonotypes divided by the size of the smaller repertoire. Repertoire richness was assessed with RTK rarefaction, the Chao1 estimator, and Recon v2.1 estimates of unobserved clonotypes. OLGA was used to compute generation probabilities for all TCRbeta clonotypes that the gDNA method yielded from several donors. The source is immuneACCESS, and TCRdb retained only in-frame sequences with V and J called. Part of the clones is not carried over; for the studies checked, unresolved V genes explain less than half of this, and the remainder is unexplained. That table gives V, J and clone size, and the DNA gave D and trimming. The sample records roughly 2.5 million clones, more than 80% of which are singletons. Around 0.14% of the sample lies in the top ten.

The donors were healthy, HIV-negative adults with no recently reported acute infections or vaccinations. Every donor was a Caucasian adult residing in Nashville, Tennessee, USA. CD4+ T cells were enriched through magnetic negative selection, after which naive cells were positively selected on CD45RA and the remaining negative fraction served as the memory subset. After blood collection by leukapheresis, PBMCs were isolated using Ficoll-Histopaque density gradient centrifugation and then cryopreserved in the vapor phase of liquid nitrogen. Purity and quantity of every magnetically sorted T cell population were checked by analytical flow cytometry. Genomic DNA was isolated from each sorted fraction and quantified by UV absorbance on a Nanodrop 2000c. CDR1 is given as KGHSH and CDR2 as LQKENI, both from the germline V gene. Its CDR3 holds 14 amino acids, cysteine through phenylalanine. The retained sequence is limited to the CDR3, 42 bases, with the frame set at the first base. V is clipped by 0 bases and J by 3 bases, and the sequence between their germline boundaries is 5 bases long.

This receptor was taken from a man between 18 and 35 years old in good health. Sequenced input: naive CD4+ T cells sorted from blood. Read against the paper, the sample's cell subset or site label means: CD45RA+ positively selected. The chain employs TRBV18 and TRBJ2-2; the D gene assignment is ambiguous. The CDR3 sequence is CASSPPMYTGELFF. In nucleotides, the sequence is TGTGCCAGCTCACCACCAATGTACACCGGGGAGCTGTTTTTT.